These 4 T cell receptor beta chains were all obtained from the same sample, sequenced in a study of OX40 agonist ivuxolimab in advanced cancers. Measured with immunoSEQ multiplex PCR; TCRdb has only the in-frame clones, and not every one. The repertoire consists of tens of thousands of clones, with 75% to 90% occurring once and the leading ten covering approximately 14%. Sequenced here: CD4+ or CD8+ T cells sorted from blood, sampled in a trial of the OX40 agonist ivuxolimab. All receptors derive from an adult with an advanced solid tumor such as melanoma, head and neck, liver or kidney cancer.

This CDR3 reads CASSQEILTGGENQPQHF. CDR3 sequence (DNA): TGTGCCAGCAGCCAAGAAATTCTGACAGGGGGAGAGAATCAGCCCCAGCATTTT. The chain couples TRBV4-2 to TRBJ1-5; 9 bases map to TRBD1. From germline, CDR1 is LGHNA and CDR2 YNFKEQ. V gave up 0 bases and J gave up 4 bases; unmatched junction bases: 10. The CDR3 length is 18 residues.

The chain combines TRBV28 with TRBJ2-1; the D is unclear. Per the germline V gene, CDR1 is MDHEN and CDR2 is SYDVKM. CDR3 length: 16 residues. Trimming removed 5 bases at V and 0 bases at J, with 14 bases between. CDR3: CASSPSFSSSYNEQFF. The CDR3 DNA sequence: TGTGCCAGCAGTCCCTCGTTTTCGAGCTCCTACAATGAGCAGTTCTTC.

The chain carries TRBV6-5 and TRBJ2-7, with D possibly being TRBD1 or TRBD2 (5 bases each). In germline, CDR1 is MNHEY, CDR2 SVGAGI. Trimming left V 8 bases short and J 7 bases short, with 15 bases between. CDR3 length: 12 residues. CDR3 nucleotides: TGTGCCAGCTACTCGGGGACGGGTGAGCAGTACTTC. It codes for CASYSGTGEQYF.

The rearrangement uses TRBV9 and TRBJ2-1; D uncertain. Germline CDR1 reads SGDLS; CDR2 reads YYNGEE. Trimming shortened V by 0 bases and J by 7 bases, and 8 bases separated the two germline ends. The CDR3 length is 13 residues. In DNA, the CDR3 is TGTGCCAGCAGCGTAGGGGGTAGGAATGAGCAGTTCTTC. It translates to CASSVGGRNEQFF.